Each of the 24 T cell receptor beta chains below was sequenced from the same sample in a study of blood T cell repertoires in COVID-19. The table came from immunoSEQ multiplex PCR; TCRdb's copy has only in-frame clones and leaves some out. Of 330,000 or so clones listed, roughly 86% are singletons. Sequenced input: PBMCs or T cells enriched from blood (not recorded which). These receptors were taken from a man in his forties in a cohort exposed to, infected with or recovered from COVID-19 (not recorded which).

The CDR3 loop reads CASSFGQGVYEQFF. The DNA of the CDR3 is TGTGCCAGCAGTTTTGGACAGGGGGTCTATGAGCAGTTCTTC. The chain combines TRBV28 with TRBJ2-1; 10 bases map to TRBD1. Germline trimming cut 3 bases from V and 8 bases from J; bases unmatched to any gene: 4. The CDR3 has 14 amino acids. In germline, CDR1 is MDHEN, CDR2 SYDVKM.

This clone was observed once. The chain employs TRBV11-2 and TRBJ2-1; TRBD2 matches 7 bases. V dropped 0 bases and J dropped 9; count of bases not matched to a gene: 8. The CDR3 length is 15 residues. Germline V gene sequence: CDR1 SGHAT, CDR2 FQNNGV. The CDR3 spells CASSLDVFTGGEQFF. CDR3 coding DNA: TGTGCCAGCAGCTTAGATGTATTTACGGGGGGTGAGCAGTTCTTC.

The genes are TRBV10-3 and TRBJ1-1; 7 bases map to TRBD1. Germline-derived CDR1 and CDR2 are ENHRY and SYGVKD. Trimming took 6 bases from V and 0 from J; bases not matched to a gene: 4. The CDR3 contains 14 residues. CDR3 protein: CAIRAGGMNTEAFF. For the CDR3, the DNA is TGTGCCATCAGGGCAGGGGGTATGAACACTGAAGCTTTCTTT.

CDR3 region: CASSTRDRVSGANVLTF. The CDR3 DNA reads as TGTGCCAGCAGCACCCGGGACAGGGTATCTGGGGCCAACGTCCTGACTTTC. The V and J genes are TRBV7-9 and TRBJ2-6; 9 bases line up with TRBD1. Germline V lookup: CDR1 SEHNR, CDR2 FQNEAQ (reference sequence). The CDR3 consists of 17 residues. V dropped 5 bases and J dropped 1; count of bases not matched to a gene: 6.

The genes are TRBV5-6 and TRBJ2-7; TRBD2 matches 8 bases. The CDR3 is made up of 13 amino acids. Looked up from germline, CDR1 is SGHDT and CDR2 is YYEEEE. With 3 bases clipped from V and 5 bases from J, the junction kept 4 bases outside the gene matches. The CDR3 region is CASSWGLEDEQYF. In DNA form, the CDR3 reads TGTGCCAGCAGCTGGGGACTAGAGGACGAGCAGTACTTC.

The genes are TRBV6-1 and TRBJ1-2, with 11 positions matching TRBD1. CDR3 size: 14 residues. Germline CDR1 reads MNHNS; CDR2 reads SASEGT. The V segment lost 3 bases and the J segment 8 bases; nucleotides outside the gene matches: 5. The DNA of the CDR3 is TGTGCCAGCAGTGAGACGGACAGGGGGCCCGGCTACACCTTC. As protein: CASSETDRGPGYTF.

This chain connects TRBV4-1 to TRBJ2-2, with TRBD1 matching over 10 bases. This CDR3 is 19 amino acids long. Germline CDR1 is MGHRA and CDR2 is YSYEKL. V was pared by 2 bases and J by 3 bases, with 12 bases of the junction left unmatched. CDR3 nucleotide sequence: TGCGCCAGCAGCCAACCCCCAGGACAGGGGGTAGGTGACACCGGGGAGCTGTTTTTT. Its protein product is CASSQPPGQGVGDTGELFF.

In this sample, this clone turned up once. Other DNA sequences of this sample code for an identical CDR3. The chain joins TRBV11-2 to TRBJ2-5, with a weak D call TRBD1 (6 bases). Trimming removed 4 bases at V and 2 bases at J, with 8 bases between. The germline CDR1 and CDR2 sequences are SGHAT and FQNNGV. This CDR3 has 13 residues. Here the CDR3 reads CASSSGQQETQYF. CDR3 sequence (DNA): TGTGCCAGCAGCTCTGGACAGCAAGAGACCCAGTACTTC.

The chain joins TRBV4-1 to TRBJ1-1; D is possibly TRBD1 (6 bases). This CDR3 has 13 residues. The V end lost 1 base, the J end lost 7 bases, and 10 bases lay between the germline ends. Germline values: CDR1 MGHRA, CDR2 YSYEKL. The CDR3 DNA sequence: TGCGCCAGCAGCCAAGGGACAGAGTATGAAGCTTTCTTT. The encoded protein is CASSQGTEYEAFF.

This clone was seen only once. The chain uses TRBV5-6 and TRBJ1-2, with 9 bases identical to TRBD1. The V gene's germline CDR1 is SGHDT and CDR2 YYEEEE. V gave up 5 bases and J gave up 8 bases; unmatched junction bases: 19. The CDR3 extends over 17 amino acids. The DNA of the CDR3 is TGTGCCAGCAGTTCTCGTAATGTGGGACAGGGCCGGTACGGCTACACCTTC. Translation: CASSSRNVGQGRYGYTF.

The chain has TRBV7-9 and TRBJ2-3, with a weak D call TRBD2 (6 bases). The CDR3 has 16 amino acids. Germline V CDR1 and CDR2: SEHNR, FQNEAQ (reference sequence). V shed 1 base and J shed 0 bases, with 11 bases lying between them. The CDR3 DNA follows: TGTGCCAGCAGCTTAGTTAGCGGCACTAGCACAGATACGCAGTATTTT. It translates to CASSLVSGTSTDTQYF.

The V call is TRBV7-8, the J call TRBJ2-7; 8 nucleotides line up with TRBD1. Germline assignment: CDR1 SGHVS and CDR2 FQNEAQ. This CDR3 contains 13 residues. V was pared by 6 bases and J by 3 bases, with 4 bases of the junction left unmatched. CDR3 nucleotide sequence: TGTGCCAGCAGATTGGGACAGGACTACGAGCAGTACTTC. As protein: CASRLGQDYEQYF.

The CDR3 sequence is CASSATGQAHAFF. As DNA, the CDR3 is TGTGCCAGCAGCGCCACAGGACAGGCTCACGCTTTCTTT. This rearrangement joins TRBV3-1 (or the pseudogene TRBV3-2) to TRBJ1-1; TRBD1 matches 7 bases. The CDR3 is made up of 13 amino acids. CDR1 is LGHDT, CDR2 YNNKEL, per germline (reference sequence). Unmatched junction bases numbered 11, after V lost 5 bases and J lost 11 bases.

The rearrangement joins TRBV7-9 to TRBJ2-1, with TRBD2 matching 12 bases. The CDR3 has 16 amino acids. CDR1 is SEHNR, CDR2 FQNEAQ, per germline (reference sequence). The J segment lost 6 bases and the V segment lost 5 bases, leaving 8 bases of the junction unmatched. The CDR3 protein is CASSHPTSGRSNEQFF. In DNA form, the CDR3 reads TGTGCCAGCAGCCACCCGACTAGCGGGAGATCCAATGAGCAGTTCTTC.

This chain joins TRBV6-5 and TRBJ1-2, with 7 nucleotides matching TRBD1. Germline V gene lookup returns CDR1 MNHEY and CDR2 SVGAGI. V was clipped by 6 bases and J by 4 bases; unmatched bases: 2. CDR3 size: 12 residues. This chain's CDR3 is CASRTGPYGYTF. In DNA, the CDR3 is TGTGCCAGCAGGACAGGGCCCTATGGCTACACCTTC.

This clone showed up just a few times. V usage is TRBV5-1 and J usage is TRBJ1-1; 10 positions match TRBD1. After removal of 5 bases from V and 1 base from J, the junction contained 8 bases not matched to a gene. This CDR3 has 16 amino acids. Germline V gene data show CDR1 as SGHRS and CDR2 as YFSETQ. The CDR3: CASRGGQGLGNTEAFF. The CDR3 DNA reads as TGCGCCAGCAGGGGGGGACAGGGGTTAGGGAACACTGAAGCTTTCTTT.

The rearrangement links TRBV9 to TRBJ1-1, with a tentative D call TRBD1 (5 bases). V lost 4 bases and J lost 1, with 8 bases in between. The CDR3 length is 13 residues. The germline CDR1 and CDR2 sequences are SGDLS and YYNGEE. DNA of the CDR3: TGTGCCAGCAGCCGGACACGGAACACTGAAGCTTTCTTT. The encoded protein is CASSRTRNTEAFF. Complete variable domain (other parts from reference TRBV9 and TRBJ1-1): DSGVTQTPKHLITATGQRVTLRCSPRSGDLSVYWYQQSLDQGLQFLIQYYNGEERAKGNILERFSAQQFPDLHSELNLSSLELGDSALYFCASSRTRNTEAFFGQGTRLTVV.

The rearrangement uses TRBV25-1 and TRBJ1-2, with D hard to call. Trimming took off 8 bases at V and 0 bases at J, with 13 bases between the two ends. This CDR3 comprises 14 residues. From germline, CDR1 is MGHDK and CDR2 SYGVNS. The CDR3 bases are TGTGCCAGCCTCGGAGCGGGGACTAACTATGGCTACACCTTC. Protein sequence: CASLGAGTNYGYTF.

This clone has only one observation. CDR3: CASSSQDRDYTEAFF. As DNA, the CDR3 is TGCGCCAGCAGCTCTCAGGACAGGGATTACACTGAAGCTTTCTTT. The V gene is TRBV5-1, the J gene TRBJ1-1, with 8 bases identical to TRBD1. The CDR3 runs to 15 residues. V shed 3 bases and J 3 bases; nucleotides not matched to a gene: 7. CDR1 and CDR2 (germline): SGHRS, YFSETQ. Full variable domain (rest looked up from reference TRBV5-1 and TRBJ1-1): KAGVTQTPRYLIKTRGQQVTLSCSPISGHRSVSWYQQTPGQGLQFLFEYFSETQRNKGNFPGRFSGRQFSNSRSEMNVSTLELGDSALYLCASSSQDRDYTEAFFGQGTRLTVV.

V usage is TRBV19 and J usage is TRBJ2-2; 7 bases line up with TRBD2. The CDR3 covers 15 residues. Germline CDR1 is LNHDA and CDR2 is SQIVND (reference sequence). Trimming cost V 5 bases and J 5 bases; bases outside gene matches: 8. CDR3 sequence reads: CASSPRLAVTGELFF. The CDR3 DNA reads TGTGCCAGTAGTCCAAGACTAGCCGTAACCGGGGAGCTGTTTTTT.

The CDR3 coding sequence is TGTGCCAGCAGGAAAGGGGCTACCCTAGAGACCCAGTACTTC. This codes for CASRKGATLETQYF. The chain combines TRBV6-5 with TRBJ2-5, with D maybe TRBD1 (5 bases). Germline loops: CDR1 MNHEY, CDR2 SVGAGI. The CDR3 consists of 14 residues. Between the trimmed V and J ends, which lost 6 bases and 4 bases, there was a span of 15 bases.

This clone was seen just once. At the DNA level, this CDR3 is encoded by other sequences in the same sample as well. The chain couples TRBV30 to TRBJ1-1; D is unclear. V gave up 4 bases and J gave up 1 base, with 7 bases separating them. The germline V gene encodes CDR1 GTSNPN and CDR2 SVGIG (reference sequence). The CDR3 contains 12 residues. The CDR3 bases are TGTGCCTGGAATCGAGGGAACACTGAAGCTTTCTTT. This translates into CAWNRGNTEAFF. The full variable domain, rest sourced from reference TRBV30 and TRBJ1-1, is SQTIHQWPATLVQPVGSPLSLECTVEGTSNPNLYWYRQAAGRGLQLLFYSVGIGQISSEVPQNLSASRPQDRQFILSSKKLLLSDSGFYLCAWNRGNTEAFFGQGTRLTVV.

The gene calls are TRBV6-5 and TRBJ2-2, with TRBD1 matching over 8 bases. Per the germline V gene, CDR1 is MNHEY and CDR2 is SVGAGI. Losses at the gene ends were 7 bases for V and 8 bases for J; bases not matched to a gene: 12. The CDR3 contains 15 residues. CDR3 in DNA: TGTGCCAGCAAAGGAACCGGACAGGGTGTAGGGGAGCTGTTTTTT. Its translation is CASKGTGQGVGELFF.

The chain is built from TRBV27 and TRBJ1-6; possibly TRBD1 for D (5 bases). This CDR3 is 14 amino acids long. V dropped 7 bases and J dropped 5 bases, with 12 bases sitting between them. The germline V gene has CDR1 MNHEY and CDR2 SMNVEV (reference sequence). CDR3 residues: CASTRQPDNSPLHF. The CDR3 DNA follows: TGTGCCAGCACCAGACAGCCAGATAATTCACCCCTCCACTTT.